This T cell receptor (beta chain) was documented in a study of shared T cell receptors in the human thymus. The table came from immunoSEQ multiplex PCR; TCRdb's copy has only in-frame clones and leaves some out. The repertoire holds some 640,000 clones, with more than 70% as singletons. The length of the CDR3 is 15 residues. Germline CDR1 MGHRA, CDR2 YSYEKL. Trimming shortened V by 1 base and J by 7 bases, and 13 bases separated the two germline ends. This same sample was also taken into another study, of human thymus T cells. That investigation notes: Thymic and blood repertoires appeared to show biased V and J gene usage.

V and J are TRBV4-1 and TRBJ2-2; weak D call: TRBD1 (5 bases). The specimen sequenced was thymocytes. The source is a boy under two years old with a congenital heart defect. CDR3 nucleotides: TGCGCCAGCAGCCAAGCCCCAAGGGGAAGCGGGGAGCTGTTTTTT. This encodes CASSQAPRGSGELFF.